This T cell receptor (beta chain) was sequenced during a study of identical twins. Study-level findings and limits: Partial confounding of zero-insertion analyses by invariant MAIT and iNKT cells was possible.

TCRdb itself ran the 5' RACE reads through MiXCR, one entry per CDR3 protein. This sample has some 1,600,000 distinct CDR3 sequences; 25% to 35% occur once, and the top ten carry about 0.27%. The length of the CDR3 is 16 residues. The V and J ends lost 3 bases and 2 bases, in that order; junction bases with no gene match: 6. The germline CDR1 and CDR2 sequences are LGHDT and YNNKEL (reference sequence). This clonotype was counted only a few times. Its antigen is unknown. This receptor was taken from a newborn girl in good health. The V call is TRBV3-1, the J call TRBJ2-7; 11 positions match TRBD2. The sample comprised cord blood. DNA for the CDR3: TGTGCCAGCAGCCAGGGTATACTAGCGGGGGCCTACGAGCAGTACTTC. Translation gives CASSQGILAGAYEQYF.